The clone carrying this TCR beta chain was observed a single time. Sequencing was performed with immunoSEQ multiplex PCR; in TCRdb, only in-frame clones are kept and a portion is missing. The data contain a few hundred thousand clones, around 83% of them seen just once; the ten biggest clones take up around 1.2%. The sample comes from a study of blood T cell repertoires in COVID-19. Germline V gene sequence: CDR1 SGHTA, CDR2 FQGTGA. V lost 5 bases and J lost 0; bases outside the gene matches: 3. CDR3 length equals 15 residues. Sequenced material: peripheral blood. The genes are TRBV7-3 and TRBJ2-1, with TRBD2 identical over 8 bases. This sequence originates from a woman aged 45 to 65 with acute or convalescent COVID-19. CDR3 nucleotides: TGTGCCAGCAGCCCGCTAGCGGGCTCCTACAATGAGCAGTTCTTC. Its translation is CASSPLAGSYNEQFF.